One TCR beta chain is described in this entry. Per the study methods: Reference gene primers were amplified, and this amplification served to estimate nucleated cell counts. Data came from immunoSEQ multiplex PCR; TCRdb stores just in-frame clones and leaves some out. The V and J calls and clone size were taken over from that table, and D and trimming were inferred from the DNA. The table includes about 59,000 clones, 70% to 80% detected once. The germline gives CDR1 SGHVS, CDR2 FQNEAQ. The CDR3 runs 17 residues. Trimming took off 5 bases at V and 0 bases at J, with 17 bases between the two ends. The source of the sample is a study of blood T cell repertoires in COVID-19. Study context: Some COVID-19 samples were acute and others convalescent; all came from the United States, Italy and Spain. In each case, the material was cDNA or gDNA derived from T cells, B-cell-depleted T cells, or PBMCs.

The sequencing sample was made of peripheral blood. V usage is TRBV7-8 and J usage is TRBJ1-5; D possibly corresponds to TRBD1 (6 bases). The clonotype comes from a man older than 75 with acute or convalescent COVID-19. CDR3 residues: CASSPMAGAFSNQPQHF. The CDR3 nucleotides are TGTGCCAGCAGCCCGATGGCGGGGGCCTTTAGCAATCAGCCCCAGCATTTT.